This section outlines one TCR beta chain sequence together with its context. Its target is unknown. This entry comes from a study of PD-1 blockade in mismatch repair-deficient tumors. Study outcomes and limitations: About 4.5% of the roughly 150 peptide-expanded blood TCRs were also found in tumor.

The V gene lost 3 bases and the J gene lost 2 bases, with 16 bases spanning the gap. This CDR3 is built from 15 residues. Looked up from germline, CDR1 is SQVTM and CDR2 is ANQGSEA. Here immunoSEQ multiplex PCR was the method, and the copy in TCRdb shows in-frame clones only, minus some. Of some 15,000 clones listed, just over 85% are singletons. Noted time point: identical roughly 10-day culture without peptide (control). PCR or immunohistochemistry showed mismatch repair deficiency in every enrolled patient. A few pembrolizumab responders had their TCRs sequenced. An identically run culture lacking peptide was the fold-change baseline.

The specimen was cells cultured in vitro, collected from a patient treated with pembrolizumab. This chain connects TRBV29-1 to TRBJ1-2; TRBD1 might be the D (5 bases). This TCR was recovered from an adult with mismatch repair-deficient cancer. CDR3 in DNA: TGCAGCGTTGAGGGTTGGGGGAGTGGAAACTATGGCTACACCTTC. Protein product: CSVEGWGSGNYGYTF.